Each of the 22 T cell receptor beta chains below was sequenced from the same sample in a study of long-term antiretroviral therapy in people with HIV. At survey level, the immunoSEQ assay was run in its v3.0 version. Generated by immunoSEQ multiplex PCR, the TCRdb table keeps only in-frame clones and is missing some. The sample includes 29,000 or so clones, nearly 97% of them seen just once. Sequences were derived from unsorted PBMCs, sampled 5.3 years after starting antiretroviral therapy. The receptors were sampled from a man aged 30-40 years with HIV.

The rearrangement uses TRBV19 and TRBJ1-5; D not resolved. Per the germline V gene, CDR1 is LNHDA and CDR2 is SQIVND (reference sequence). The V end was cut by 3 bases, the J end by 0 bases, with 9 bases between. CDR3 length: 15 residues. The CDR3 region is CASSIPRYSNQPQHF. CDR3 bases: TGTGCCAGTAGTATCCCACGATATAGCAATCAGCCCCAGCATTTT.

A remark on this clone: Distinct nucleotide sequences in the sample also encode this CDR3. The rearrangement joins TRBV11-2 to TRBJ1-1; no reliable D call. The CDR3 is 15 amino acids. The V end was cut by 2 bases, the J end by 2 bases, with 12 bases between. In germline, CDR1 is SGHAT, CDR2 FQNNGV. CDR3 amino acids: CASSLLAGPNTEAFF. In nucleotides, the CDR3 is TGTGCCAGCAGCTTATTAGCAGGTCCAAACACTGAAGCTTTCTTT.

The chain combines TRBV5-1 with TRBJ2-5; the D call may be TRBD1 or TRBD2 (5 bases each). Germline CDR1 SGHRS, CDR2 YFSETQ. Trimming cost V 0 bases and J 7 bases, with 16 bases left between them. There are 15 residues in the CDR3. CDR3 protein: CASSLESGTPGTQYF. The CDR3, as DNA: TGCGCCAGCAGCTTGGAATCCGGGACCCCGGGGACCCAGTACTTC.

This chain connects TRBV11-2 to TRBJ2-1; D gene ambiguous. Between the trimmed V and J ends, which lost 5 bases and 6 bases, there was a span of 17 bases. This CDR3 region has 15 residues. Germline V gives CDR1 SGHAT, CDR2 FQNNGV. CDR3 DNA sequence: TGTGCCAGCAGCCCCCCGGCCAACTCTTTCAATGAGCAGTTCTTC. Protein: CASSPPANSFNEQFF.

The V and J genes are TRBV2 and TRBJ1-1; no clear D. Germline values: CDR1 SNHLY, CDR2 FYNNEI. V lost 0 bases, J lost 0 bases, and 11 bases lay in between. The CDR3 extends over 16 amino acids. The CDR3 region is CASSEALPDLNTEAFF. The CDR3 nucleotides are TGTGCCAGCAGTGAAGCGCTTCCGGATTTGAACACTGAAGCTTTCTTT.

The V call is TRBV15, the J call TRBJ2-7; 10 nucleotides match TRBD1. Per germline, CDR1 LNHNV and CDR2 YYDKDF (reference sequence). This CDR3 is 16 amino acids long. The trim removed 11 bases at V and 0 bases at J, leaving 13 bases unmatched. The CDR3 spells CAQVGTGDESSYEQYF. In nucleotides, the CDR3 is TGTGCCCAAGTAGGGACAGGGGACGAATCCTCCTACGAGCAGTACTTC. The full variable domain, its missing parts supplied by reference TRBV15 and TRBJ2-7, is DAMVIQNPRYQVTQFGKPVTLSCSQTLNHNVMYWYQQKSSQAPKLLFHYYDKDFNNEADTPDNFQSRRPNTSFCFLDIRSPGLGDTAMYLCAQVGTGDESSYEQYFGPGTRLTVT.

The V gene is TRBV6-5, the J gene TRBJ2-7, with a weak D call TRBD2 (5 bases). CDR3 length: 15 amino acids. Trimming shortened V by 3 bases and J by 5 bases, and 17 bases separated the two germline ends. Germline lookup yields CDR1 MNHEY and CDR2 SVGAGI. The CDR3 region is CASSYRSSPRDEQYF. CDR3 nucleotide sequence: TGTGCCAGCAGTTATCGGTCTAGCCCGCGGGACGAGCAGTACTTC.

CDR3 sequence (DNA): TGTGCCAGCAGCTTAGACCTTCGGGACCGCAGCTCCTACGAGCAGTACTTC. It encodes CASSLDLRDRSSYEQYF. The rearrangement links TRBV11-2 to TRBJ2-7; D is perhaps TRBD1 or TRBD2 (5 bases each). Germline V lookup: CDR1 SGHAT, CDR2 FQNNGV. The CDR3 contains 17 residues. V lost 0 bases to trimming and J lost 0 bases, with 15 bases between them.

V usage is TRBV27 and J usage is TRBJ2-7, with 7 bases fitting TRBD1. The J segment lost 0 bases and the V segment lost 1 base, leaving 9 bases of the junction unmatched. The CDR3 runs to 17 residues. Germline assignment: CDR1 MNHEY and CDR2 SMNVEV (reference sequence). The CDR3 protein is CASSLLRRDSRSYEQYF. For the CDR3, the DNA is TGTGCCAGCAGTTTATTAAGACGGGACAGTCGCTCCTACGAGCAGTACTTC.

This clone is termed medium-sized. V gene TRBV6-5 combines with J gene TRBJ1-2; a weak D match, TRBD1 (6 bases). Germline CDR1 and CDR2: MNHEY and SVGAGI. This CDR3 has 15 amino acids. Trimming removed 4 bases from V and 4 bases from J, with 16 bases in between. The CDR3 DNA reads TGTGCCAGCAGTTCTTGGGCAGGGGAGGCCTATGGCTACACCTTC. Residues: CASSSWAGEAYGYTF.

The chain joins TRBV6-5 to TRBJ2-7, with D perhaps matching TRBD1 or TRBD2 (5 bases each). This CDR3 region has 15 residues. V was pared by 0 bases and J by 5 bases, with 14 bases between. Germline lookup yields CDR1 MNHEY and CDR2 SVGAGI. CDR3 sequence: CASSYSWGFYDEQYF. DNA of the CDR3: TGTGCCAGCAGTTACTCTTGGGGGTTTTACGACGAGCAGTACTTC.

CDR3 in amino acids: CASSHRTGGIYGYTF. CDR3 nucleotides: TGCGCCAGCAGCCACCGGACAGGGGGCATCTATGGCTACACCTTC. The gene calls are TRBV4-3 and TRBJ1-2, with 11 positions matching TRBD1. The trim removed 3 bases at V and 4 bases at J, leaving 4 bases unmatched. Germline-derived CDR1 and CDR2 are LGHNA and YSLEER. The CDR3 sequence is 15 residues long.

This chain links TRBV11-2 with TRBJ2-7, with no clear D. Germline V gene lookup returns CDR1 SGHAT and CDR2 FQNNGV. CDR3 size: 11 residues. The V end lost 5 bases, the J end lost 2 bases, and 4 bases lay between the germline ends. CDR3 sequence: CASSRTYEQYF. In DNA form, the CDR3 reads TGTGCCAGCAGCCGGACCTACGAGCAGTACTTC. The entire variable domain, with the rest obtained from reference TRBV11-2 and TRBJ2-7, is as follows: EAGVAQSPRYKIIEKRQSVAFWCNPISGHATLYWYQQILGQGPKLLIQFQNNGVVDDSQLPKDRFSAERLKGVDSTLKIQPAKLEDSAVYLCASSRTYEQYFGPGTRLTVT.

The chain combines TRBV6-5 with TRBJ2-7; 8 nucleotides match TRBD2. J gave up 5 bases and V 7 bases, and 10 bases lay outside the gene matches. This CDR3 is built from 14 residues. CDR1 is MNHEY and CDR2 is SVGAGI in the germline V gene. The CDR3 DNA reads as TGTGCCAGCAAGCCGGGACTAGGGTCCCACGAGCAGTACTTC. Protein: CASKPGLGSHEQYF.

V usage is TRBV29-1 and J usage is TRBJ2-3, with 10 bases lining up with TRBD2. Trimming took 6 bases from V and 0 from J; bases not matched to a gene: 3. Germline CDR1 and CDR2: SQVTM and ANQGSEA. There are 14 residues in the CDR3. Here the CDR3 DNA reads TGCAGCGTCGGGACTAGCGCTAGCACAGATACGCAGTATTTT. Protein sequence: CSVGTSASTDTQYF.

The chain couples TRBV6-1 to TRBJ1-2, with D possibly TRBD1 on 6 matching bases. The germline V gene encodes CDR1 MNHNS and CDR2 SASEGT. Trimming took 7 bases from V and 4 from J, leaving 16 bases between them. The CDR3 totals 14 residues. The CDR3 sequence: CASTPGAAPYGYTF. CDR3 DNA sequence: TGTGCCAGCACTCCAGGGGCGGCACCCTATGGCTACACCTTC.

The gene calls are TRBV13 and TRBJ1-4; D is unclear. Trimming removed 7 bases from V and 5 bases from J, with 11 bases in between. This CDR3 has 13 residues. Germline V lookup: CDR1 PRHDT, CDR2 FYEKMQ (reference sequence). CDR3 bases: TGTGCCAGCACCTGGGGATTAAATGAAAAACTGTTTTTT. The encoded protein is CASTWGLNEKLFF.

The rearrangement uses TRBV15 and TRBJ2-5; D remains ambiguous. The CDR3 sequence is 14 residues long. Germline lookup yields CDR1 LNHNV and CDR2 YYDKDF (reference sequence). V was trimmed by 0 bases and J by 1 base, leaving 6 bases between them. The CDR3 sequence: CATSRDLLQETQYF. The CDR3 coding sequence is TGTGCCACCAGCAGAGATTTACTCCAAGAGACCCAGTACTTC.

This rearrangement joins TRBV7-2 to TRBJ1-2, with D unresolved. Germline V gene data show CDR1 as SGHTA and CDR2 as FQGNSA. V was cut by 1 base and J by 4 bases, with 4 bases left in between. The CDR3 contains 12 residues. The CDR3: CASSLVFYGYTF. The CDR3 region has the DNA TGTGCCAGCAGCTTAGTCTTCTATGGCTACACCTTC.

The count of this clone is one. This sequence joins TRBV25-1 and TRBJ2-5; TRBD2 might be the D (6 bases). Germline values: CDR1 MGHDK, CDR2 SYGVNS. The CDR3 has 12 residues. Trimming removed 5 bases from V and 5 bases from J, with 9 bases in between. The CDR3 region is CASSWGRETQYF. In nucleotides, the CDR3 is TGTGCCAGCAGTTGGGGGAGGGAGACCCAGTACTTC.

DNA for the CDR3: TGTGCCTGGACCCCCTCGGCTTTCTCGGTATCCCTCCACTTT. This codes for CAWTPSAFSVSLHF. V is TRBV30 and J is TRBJ1-6; no firm D call. This CDR3 has 14 amino acids. Per germline, CDR1 GTSNPN and CDR2 SVGIG (reference sequence). V was clipped by 4 bases and J by 14 bases, with 21 bases between them.

The chain employs TRBV19 and TRBJ1-1, with TRBD1 identical over 7 bases. V lost 6 bases and J lost 4; bases outside the gene matches: 5. CDR1 is LNHDA, CDR2 SQIVND, per germline (reference sequence). This CDR3 region has 13 residues. The DNA of the CDR3 is TGTGCCAGTAGCAGAACAGGGGCCACTGAAGCTTTCTTT. As protein: CASSRTGATEAFF.